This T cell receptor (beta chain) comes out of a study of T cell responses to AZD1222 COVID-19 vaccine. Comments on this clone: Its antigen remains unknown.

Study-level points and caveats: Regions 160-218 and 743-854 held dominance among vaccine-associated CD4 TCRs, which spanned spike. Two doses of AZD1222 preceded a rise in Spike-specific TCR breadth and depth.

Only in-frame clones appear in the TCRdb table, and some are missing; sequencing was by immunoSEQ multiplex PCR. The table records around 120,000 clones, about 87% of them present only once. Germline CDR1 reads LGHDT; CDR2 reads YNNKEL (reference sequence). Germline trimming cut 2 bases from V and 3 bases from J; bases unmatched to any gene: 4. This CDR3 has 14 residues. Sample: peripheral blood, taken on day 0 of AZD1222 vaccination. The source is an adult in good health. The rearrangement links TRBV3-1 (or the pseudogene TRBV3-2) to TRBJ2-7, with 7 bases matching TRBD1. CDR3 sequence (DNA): TGTGCCAGCAGCCAACGCGACAGGGTCTACGAGCAGTACTTC. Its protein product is CASSQRDRVYEQYF.